The 20 T cell receptor beta chains in this list originate from one sample, sequenced in a study of cytomegalovirus exposure and HLA in healthy donors. A multiplex PCR was run with 60 Vbeta primers and 13 Jbeta primers. Generated by immunoSEQ multiplex PCR, the TCRdb table keeps only in-frame clones and is missing some. This repertoire shows about 150,000 clones, roughly 80% found once; its top ten account for around 7%. The sample comprised PBMCs. The receptors derive from a man younger than 45 in good health and CMV-seropositive.

The chain is built from TRBV28 and TRBJ1-1; D ambiguous. V gave up 3 bases and J gave up 7 bases, with 15 bases separating them. CDR1 MDHEN and CDR2 SYDVKM come from the germline V gene. CDR3 length: 14 residues. The CDR3, as DNA: TGTGCCAGCAGTTTGAGGAACTTACGTGGTGAAGCTTTCTTT. Translated: CASSLRNLRGEAFF.

In this sample, this clone turned up once. This chain connects TRBV7-2 to TRBJ1-1; 7 bases are shared with TRBD1. CDR3 length: 15 amino acids. Germline V CDR1 and CDR2: SGHTA, FQGNSA. Trimming removed 5 bases from V and 6 bases from J; junction bases left unmatched: 12. CDR3 DNA sequence: TGTGCCAGCAGCCAGGGGGGCGGTCGGGGCGCTGAAGCTTTCTTT. As protein: CASSQGGGRGAEAFF.

The CDR3 sequence: CASSPEERAVGNEQFF. The CDR3 nucleotides are TGCGCCAGCAGCCCCGAGGAGCGGGCCGTAGGGAATGAGCAGTTCTTC. V and J are TRBV5-1 and TRBJ2-1; the D gene is possibly TRBD2 (6 bases). Germline CDR1 is SGHRS and CDR2 is YFSETQ. This CDR3 is 16 amino acids long. V was pared by 4 bases and J by 7 bases, with 21 bases between.

The V and J genes are TRBV19 and TRBJ2-1; tentatively, D is TRBD1 (6 bases). This CDR3 has 14 residues. CDR1 is LNHDA and CDR2 is SQIVND in the germline V gene (reference sequence). V lost 5 bases and J 4 bases, leaving 12 bases between the germline ends. CDR3 nucleotide sequence: TGTGCCAGTAGTGGTCTTGGACAGTACAATGAGCAGTTCTTC. Translated: CASSGLGQYNEQFF.

The gene calls are TRBV27 and TRBJ2-7; 9 bases are shared with TRBD1. Looked up from germline, CDR1 is MNHEY and CDR2 is SMNVEV (reference sequence). This CDR3 is built from 16 residues. V lost 5 bases, J lost 1 base, and 9 bases stayed unmatched. CDR3 in amino acids: CASSRIGGTGSYEQYF. CDR3 bases: TGTGCCAGCAGTCGAATAGGTGGGACAGGGTCCTACGAGCAGTACTTC.

This clone was found a few times. The chain links TRBV11-3 to TRBJ1-2; D may be TRBD1 (6 bases). Trimming took off 1 base at V and 3 bases at J, with 12 bases between the two ends. Looked up from germline, CDR1 is SGHNT and CDR2 is YENEEA. The CDR3 is 15 residues long. The CDR3 coding sequence is TGTGCCAGCAGCTTAGCGGGGGGCGCCTACTATGGCTACACCTTC. Translating gives CASSLAGGAYYGYTF.

The chain employs TRBV9 and TRBJ2-2, with 9 bases that match TRBD2. V was pared by 3 bases and J by 3 bases, with 0 bases of the junction left unmatched. CDR1 is SGDLS, CDR2 YYNGEE, per germline. The CDR3 extends over 14 amino acids. CDR3 bases: TGTGCCAGCAGCGCTAGCGGGGACACCGGGGAGCTGTTTTTT. Translating it yields CASSASGDTGELFF.

This clone came up a few times. The chain recombines TRBV6-5 with TRBJ1-6; TRBD1 matches 9 bases. V shed 2 bases, J shed 9 bases, and the junction held 5 bases outside the gene matches. The CDR3 contains 15 residues. From germline, CDR1 is MNHEY and CDR2 SVGAGI. This chain's CDR3 is CASSYGDRDSSPLHF. As DNA, the CDR3 is TGTGCCAGCAGTTACGGGGACAGGGACAGTTCACCCCTCCACTTT.

This clone was seen once. The chain couples TRBV5-5 to TRBJ1-4, with D possibly being TRBD1 (5 bases). The germline V and J ends were trimmed by 0 bases and 9 bases, with 18 bases remaining between them. This CDR3 has 16 residues. CDR1 is SGHKS, CDR2 YYEKEE, per germline (reference sequence). CDR3 nucleotides: TGTGCCAGCAGCTTGGAAGTGGGACTCGGGAATAAAAAACTGTTTTTT. Translation gives CASSLEVGLGNKKLFF.

The chain employs TRBV7-8 and TRBJ2-5; 14 bases agree with TRBD2. Germline trimming cut 5 bases from V and 5 bases from J; bases unmatched to any gene: 4. In germline, CDR1 is SGHVS, CDR2 FQNEAQ. The CDR3 runs 15 residues. The CDR3 DNA sequence: TGTGCCAGCAGCCCGGGACTAGCGGGAGTGGAGACCCAGTACTTC. Encoded protein: CASSPGLAGVETQYF.

This clone was seen only once. The J gene is TRBJ2-5, the V gene TRBV6-1, with D perhaps TRBD2 (6 bases). The length of the CDR3 is 16 residues. V lost 3 bases, J lost 4 bases, and 18 bases lay in between. Per germline, CDR1 MNHNS and CDR2 SASEGT. CDR3 region: CASSDPKTSGGETQYF. Here the CDR3 DNA reads TGTGCCAGCAGTGACCCCAAAACGTCCGGGGGAGAGACCCAGTACTTC.

The V gene is TRBV29-1, the J gene TRBJ2-7, with 12 bases fitting TRBD1. The CDR3 sequence is 13 residues long. Germline trimming cut 5 bases from V and 6 bases from J; bases unmatched to any gene: 5. CDR1 SQVTM and CDR2 ANQGSEA come from the germline V gene. CDR3 loop: CSVRGTGGFEQYF. CDR3 sequence (DNA): TGCAGCGTTCGTGGGACAGGGGGCTTCGAGCAGTACTTC.

The sample holds one count of this clone. The CDR3 does not end in the conserved phenylalanine or tryptophan, so this is likely a read error. It is unclear where the CDR3 begins or ends on the DNA, so no DNA is shown, and the CDR3 is as TCRdb lists it. The chain joins TRBV28 to TRBJ2-7; the table calls TRBD2, which could not be checked here. Germline V gives CDR1 MDHEN, CDR2 SYDVKM. The CDR3 contains 9 residues when both ends are counted. The CDR3: CASPRRESS.

This clone was counted a few times. The chain joins TRBV5-1 to TRBJ2-1, with 8 positions matching TRBD2. CDR3 length: 18 amino acids. Germline trimming cut 0 bases from V and 3 bases from J; bases unmatched to any gene: 11. Per germline, CDR1 SGHRS and CDR2 YFSETQ. In nucleotides, the CDR3 is TGCGCCAGCAGCTTGGGACTAGCGCAGAGTATTCTCTACAATGAGCAGTTCTTC. Translating it yields CASSLGLAQSILYNEQFF.

The chain is built from TRBV18 and TRBJ1-2, with 7 bases lining up with TRBD1. The CDR3 totals 12 residues. V shed 6 bases, J shed 6 bases, and the junction held 4 bases outside the gene matches. CDR1 KGHSH and CDR2 LQKENI come from the germline V gene. The CDR3 reads CASSLTGDGYTF. The CDR3 DNA follows: TGTGCCAGCTCGCTAACAGGGGATGGCTACACCTTC.

This chain links TRBV2 with TRBJ1-5, with TRBD1 matching over 7 bases. Looked up from germline, CDR1 is SNHLY and CDR2 is FYNNEI. There are 16 residues in the CDR3. J was trimmed by 0 bases and V by 6 bases; bases with no gene match: 8. DNA for the CDR3: TGTGCCAGCAGGTTAGGGACAGTCGATAGCAATCAGCCCCAGCATTTT. Protein: CASRLGTVDSNQPQHF.

J is TRBJ2-3 and V is TRBV4-2; 7 bases fit TRBD2. CDR3 length equals 15 residues. CDR1 LGHNA and CDR2 YNFKEQ come from the germline V gene. V gave up 2 bases and J gave up 5 bases; unmatched junction bases: 7. CDR3 sequence (DNA): TGTGCCAGCAGCCAAATAAATAGCGGGTTAGATACGCAGTATTTT. It codes for CASSQINSGLDTQYF.

The CDR3 here is CASSQDLLRGNTEAFF. The DNA of the CDR3 is TGTGCCAGCAGCCAAGACCTGTTAAGGGGGAACACTGAAGCTTTCTTT. J is TRBJ1-1 and V is TRBV4-2; a weak D match, TRBD1 (5 bases). The germline gives CDR1 LGHNA, CDR2 YNFKEQ. This CDR3 is 16 amino acids long. V was cut by 0 bases and J by 1 base, with 12 bases left in between.

The chain is built from TRBV5-6 and TRBJ2-2, with D possibly being TRBD1 (8 bases). With 5 bases removed from V and 5 bases from J, the gap between germline ends came to 16 bases. Per the germline V gene, CDR1 is SGHDT and CDR2 is YYEEEE. The CDR3 spans 15 residues. In DNA, the CDR3 is TGTGCCAGCAGTAACGTACAGGGGGGGACCGGGGAGCTGTTTTTT. Its protein product is CASSNVQGGTGELFF.

The chain employs TRBV7-2 and TRBJ2-2; 9 nucleotides agree with TRBD2. Per germline, CDR1 SGHTA and CDR2 FQGNSA. V dropped 3 bases and J dropped 2; count of bases not matched to a gene: 7. CDR3 length: 17 amino acids. Written as DNA, the CDR3 is TGTGCCAGCAGCTTCCCTTTGACTAGCGGCAACACCGGGGAGCTGTTTTTT. This sequence encodes CASSFPLTSGNTGELFF.